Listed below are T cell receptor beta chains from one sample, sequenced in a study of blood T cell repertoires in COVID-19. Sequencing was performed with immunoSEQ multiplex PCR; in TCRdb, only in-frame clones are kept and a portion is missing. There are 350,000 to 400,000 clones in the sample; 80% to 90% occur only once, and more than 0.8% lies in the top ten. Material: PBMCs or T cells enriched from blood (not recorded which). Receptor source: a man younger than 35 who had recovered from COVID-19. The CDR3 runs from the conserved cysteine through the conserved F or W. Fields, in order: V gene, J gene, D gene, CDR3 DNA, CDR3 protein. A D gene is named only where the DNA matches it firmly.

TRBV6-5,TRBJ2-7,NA,TGTGCCAGCAGTTACCAGGGGCCAATATACGAGCAGTACTTC,CASSYQGPIYEQYF
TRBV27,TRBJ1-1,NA,TGTGCCAGCAGTTTATTCCAGAACACTGAAGCTTTCTTT,CASSLFQNTEAFF
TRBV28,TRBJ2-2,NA,TGTGCCAGCAGTTCAGGGTACACCGGGGAGCTGTTTTTT,CASSSGYTGELFF
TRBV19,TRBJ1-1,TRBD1,TGTGCCACTAAGACAACAGGGGTCGGGACTGAAGCTTTCTTT,CATKTTGVGTEAFF
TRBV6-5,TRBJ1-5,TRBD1,TGTGCCAGCAGGAGGGACAGGGCTGGCAATCAGCCCCAGCATTTT,CASRRDRAGNQPQHF
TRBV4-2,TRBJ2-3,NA,TGTGCCAGCAGCCAAGTTTTAGCAGATACGCAGTATTTT,CASSQVLADTQYF
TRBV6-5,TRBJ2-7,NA,TGTGCCAGCAGTTACTCCGGGCAGGGGTCCTACGAGCAGTACTTC,CASSYSGQGSYEQYF
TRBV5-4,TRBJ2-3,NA,TGTGCCAGCAGCTTGTTAGCCAGATTCACAGATACGCAGTATTTT,CASSLLARFTDTQYF
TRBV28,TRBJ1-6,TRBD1,TGTGCCAGCAGTTCACCGGGACAGGGAAGTAATTCACCCCTCCACTTT,CASSSPGQGSNSPLHF
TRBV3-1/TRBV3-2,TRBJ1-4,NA,TGTGCCAGCAGCCAAGCTATAGGGCAGGGGCCCCCCTGGCTGTTTTTT,CASSQAIGQGPPWLFF
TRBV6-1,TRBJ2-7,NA,TGTGCCAGCAGTGAGAAGGGAGGATCCGAGCAGTACTTC,CASSEKGGSEQYF
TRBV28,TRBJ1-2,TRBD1,TGTGCCACCCGGACTAACCGGGACAGGGCTACTAACTATGGCTACACCTTC,CATRTNRDRATNYGYTF
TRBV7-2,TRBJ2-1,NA,TGTGCCAGCAGCTTAGCTAGTGAGCAGTTCTTC,CASSLASEQFF
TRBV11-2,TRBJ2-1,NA,TGTGCCAGCAGCTTGAGGTTGGCCGAGGCAGCTAGAGATGAGCAGTTCTTC,CASSLRLAEAARDEQFF
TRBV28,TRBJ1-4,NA,TGTGCCAGCAGCAACGGAGGGAATCGGGCTGAAAAACTGTTTTTT,CASSNGGNRAEKLFF
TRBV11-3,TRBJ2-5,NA,TGTGCCAGCAGCCCCGGAGGGCAAGAGACCCAGTACTTC,CASSPGGQETQYF
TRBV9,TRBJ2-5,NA,TGTGCCAGCAGCGTAGCCCCACAAGAGACCCAGTACTTC,CASSVAPQETQYF
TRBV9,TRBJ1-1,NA,TGTGCCAGCAGCGCTAGTCCTCACACTGAAGCTTTCTTT,CASSASPHTEAFF
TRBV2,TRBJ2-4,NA,TGTGCCAGCACGAGGGGGTTCACCAAAAACATTCAGTACTTC,CASTRGFTKNIQYF
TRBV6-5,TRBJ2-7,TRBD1,TGTGCCAGCAGGGACAGGGGTTCCTACGAGCAGTACTTC,CASRDRGSYEQYF
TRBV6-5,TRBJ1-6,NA,TGTGCCCGGGGGGTTAATTCACCCCTCCACTTT,CARGVNSPLHF
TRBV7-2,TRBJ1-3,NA,TGTGCCAGCAGCTCTGAGGCGGGCGGAAACACCATATATTTT,CASSSEAGGNTIYF
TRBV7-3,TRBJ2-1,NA,TGTGCCAGCAGCCCTACTGGTGGGGAGGACAATGAGCAGTTCTTC,CASSPTGGEDNEQFF
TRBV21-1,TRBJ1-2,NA,TGTGCCAGCAGCACGGGACAGACATATGGCTACACCTTC,CASSTGQTYGYTF